The T cell receptor beta chain under discussion was sequenced for a study of blood T cell repertoires in COVID-19 (dated by TCRdb to about 2020). Some background on the complete study: Collaborator samples came from the United States, Italy and Spain and covered acute and convalescent phases of COVID-19. The sample metadata nearly always contained a de-identified subject ID, COVID-19 status, age in years and sex. The prospective study material was composed of cDNA or gDNA derived from T cells, B-cell-depleted T cells, or PBMCs. The repertoires were released in a freely available public database meant as a resource for research on the immune response to SARS-CoV-2. The samples were drawn from two sources: the first 160 participants of the ongoing ImmuneRACE study, and some 1,300 subjects contributed by 6 global collaborators. Where HLA class I and class II types were available, the types were taken from metadata supplied by the sample provider, not from assay-based typing. The dataset comprised deeply sampled blood TCRbeta repertoires from subjects exposed to, actively infected with, or recovered from COVID-19. The paper's findings and limits, for the study overall: The amount of clinical and demographic metadata varied by source and participant and was provided uncurated.

The junction shows trimming of 5 bases on V and 6 bases on J, and the gene matches do not reach 9 bases of it. The CDR3 spans 14 residues, from the cysteine through the phenylalanine. Only the CDR3 portion is preserved as DNA: 42 bases, with reading frame beginning at the first base. The germline V gene provides CDR1 MDHEN and CDR2 SYDVKM. For this clone: Its antigen target is currently unknown. No much larger clone is present one base from it, and per-base qualities are unavailable.

TCRbeta CDR3 regions were amplified from genomic DNA by means of the immunoSEQ Assay, a bias-controlled multiplex PCR. The authors' pipeline ran thus. The number of nucleated cells in each sample was estimated by amplification of reference gene primers within the assay. Sequence reads were collapsed and filtered to measure the absolute abundance of every unique TCRbeta CDR3 rearrangement. For each sample, productive Simpson clonality was calculated as the square root of Simpson's diversity index over productive rearrangements. What TCRdb holds here is the immuneACCESS table cut down to in-frame rearrangements. Part of the clones is not present; checked against another copy, under half of the missing clones reflect an unresolved V gene, and the others are unexplained. D and trimming come from the DNA, and the V and J calls and clone size come from that table. Recorded for this sample are fewer than 300,000 clones; around 86% of them occurred a single time. The ten largest account for 10% to 15% of the sample.

The collaborating institutions used their own protocols to collect whole blood in K2EDTA tubes. For TCRbeta analysis, collaborator samples were shipped as frozen whole blood, as isolated PBMCs, or as DNA extracted from either sample type. The receptor was isolated from a human donor in a cohort sampled during active COVID-19. Recombination linked TRBV28 to TRBJ2-7; 8 nucleotides in the junction match TRBD2. Specimen: peripheral blood. The sequenced DNA is TGTGCCAGCAGTCCCTTAGCGGGAAGGCGCGAGCAGTACTTC. Translation gives CASSPLAGRREQYF.